These T cell receptor beta chains were read from a single sample in a study of blood T cells in healthy people across ages. TCRdb fed the 5' RACE reads into MiXCR, producing one record per CDR3 protein. The sample consists of more than 1 million distinct CDR3 sequences, 45% of them appearing once. Sequenced sample: blood. The receptor source for this set is a woman aged 60-75 years in good health. CDR3s include the opening cysteine and the closing phenylalanine or tryptophan. The D gene is left open where the match is weak. The size entry is marked missing in some rows and otherwise reads once, few, many or a size class.

J gene	V gene	clone size	D gene	CDR3 protein	CDR3 DNA
TRBJ2-7	TRBV20-1	few	TRBD2	CSALVPTSGSEQYF	TGCAGTGCTTTGGTTCCGACTAGCGGGAGCGAGCAGTACTTC
TRBJ2-1	TRBV20-1	NA	NA	CSARELGGPYNEQFF	TGCAGTGCTAGGGAACTGGGGGGGCCCTACAATGAGCAGTTCTTC
TRBJ2-7	TRBV5-1	NA	TRBD2	CASSRGLAGAEGSYEQYF	TGCGCCAGCAGCAGGGGACTAGCGGGAGCTGAGGGCTCCTACGAGCAGTACTTC
TRBJ2-1	TRBV6-5	NA	NA	CASSYSLIGVYGSYNEQFF	TGTGCCAGCAGTTACTCCCTCATTGGGGTTTACGGCTCCTACAATGAGCAGTTCTTC
TRBJ2-3	TRBV14	NA	TRBD2	CASSLLAGGLRHTDTQYF	TGTGCCAGCAGTCTCCTAGCGGGAGGCCTCCGACACACAGATACGCAGTATTTT
TRBJ2-1	TRBV2	NA	NA	CASSRTRLDEQFF	TGTGCCAGCAGTAGGACACGCCTGGATGAGCAGTTCTTC
TRBJ1-5	TRBV28	NA	NA	CASSSSSGKSNQPQHF	TGTGCCAGCAGTTCATCCTCCGGGAAAAGCAATCAGCCCCAGCATTTT
TRBJ2-7	TRBV6-1	few	NA	CASSEVGSGYEQYF	TGTGCCAGCAGTGAGGTGGGATCCGGGTACGAGCAGTACTTC
TRBJ2-1	TRBV10-3	NA	NA	CAINPEGGKPGNEQFF	TGTGCCATCAATCCCGAGGGCGGGAAGCCGGGGAATGAGCAGTTCTTC
TRBJ1-2	TRBV20-1	NA	NA	CSARAGGGFNYGYTF	TGCAGTGCTAGAGCCGGGGGGGGATTTAACTATGGCTACACCTTC
TRBJ2-7	TRBV12-3/TRBV12-4	NA	NA	CASSPWGRTYEQYF	TGTGCCAGCAGTCCCTGGGGGCGCACGTACGAGCAGTACTTC
TRBJ2-3	TRBV7-8	NA	NA	CASSSTAYTQYF	TGTGCCAGCAGCTCGACTGCCTATACGCAGTATTTT
TRBJ2-7	TRBV9	NA	TRBD2	CAGSVGTRSYEQYF	TGTGCCGGCAGCGTAGGGACTAGGAGCTACGAGCAGTACTTC
TRBJ2-1	TRBV12-3/TRBV12-4	NA	NA	CASALGRSSYNEQFF	TGTGCCAGCGCCCTCGGAAGGAGCTCCTACAATGAGCAGTTCTTC
TRBJ2-1	TRBV15	NA	TRBD1	CATSRITGDGEQFF	TGTGCCACCAGCAGGATAACAGGGGACGGTGAGCAGTTCTTC
TRBJ2-7	TRBV6-1	NA	NA	CASSEVAASYEHYF	TGTGCCAGCAGTGAGGTAGCGGCCTCCTACGAGCATTACTTC
TRBJ2-7	TRBV30	few	NA	CAWSWTATYEQYF	TGTGCCTGGAGCTGGACAGCTACCTACGAGCAGTACTTC
TRBJ2-1	TRBV5-1	few	TRBD1	CASSFGQGAGSSYNEQFF	TGCGCCAGCAGCTTCGGACAGGGGGCGGGTAGCTCCTACAATGAGCAGTTCTTC
TRBJ2-1	TRBV7-9	NA	NA	CASSWMTRAFASYNEQFF	TGTGCCAGCAGCTGGATGACGCGGGCCTTTGCCTCCTACAATGAGCAGTTCTTC
TRBJ1-4	TRBV29-1	once	NA	CSGATSSGEKLFF	TGCAGCGGGGCCACTAGCAGCGGGGAAAAACTGTTTTTT
TRBJ2-1	TRBV15	NA	NA	CATSRVRDLYNEQFF	TGTGCCACCAGCAGAGTCCGGGACTTATACAATGAGCAGTTCTTC
TRBJ1-4	TRBV15	few	NA	CATSSSNGGKLFF	TGTGCCACCAGCAGCTCCAACGGCGGAAAACTGTTTTTT
TRBJ2-1	TRBV20-1	NA	NA	CSARLISSQETQFF	TGCAGTGCTAGACTGATCTCAAGCCAAGAGACCCAGTTCTTC
TRBJ2-5	TRBV27	NA	NA	CASSLTKGGTSGSYF	TGTGCCAGCAGTTTAACGAAGGGGGGGACCAGCGGCTCGTACTTC
TRBJ1-1	TRBV29-1	few	TRBD1	CSVEEPEGQGAGTEAFF	TGCAGCGTTGAAGAACCGGAAGGACAGGGGGCAGGCACTGAAGCTTTCTTT
TRBJ2-3	TRBV28	NA	NA	CASSNTGPGDTQYF	TGTGCCAGCAGTAATACAGGGCCTGGAGATACGCAGTATTTT
TRBJ2-7	TRBV7-8	NA	TRBD2	CASSPRTSGINEQYF	TGTGCCAGCAGCCCCCGGACTAGCGGGATTAACGAGCAGTACTTC
TRBJ2-3	TRBV5-1	NA	TRBD2	CASSLGYGLAGGMTSTDTQYF	TGCGCCAGCAGCTTGGGCTACGGACTAGCGGGAGGTATGACTAGCACAGATACGCAGTATTTT
TRBJ2-3	TRBV25-1	NA	TRBD1	CASTGQEGTDTQYF	TGTGCCAGCACCGGACAGGAGGGCACAGATACGCAGTATTTT
TRBJ2-1	TRBV20-1	NA	NA	CSAPAGPLDNEQFF	TGCAGTGCCCCCGCGGGGCCCCTTGACAATGAGCAGTTCTTC
TRBJ2-5	TRBV27	few	NA	CASTSGLWETQYF	TGTGCCAGCACCTCCGGACTATGGGAGACCCAGTACTTC
TRBJ2-1	TRBV10-1	NA	TRBD2	CASSDLGGSYNEQFF	TGCGCCAGCAGTGATTTGGGAGGGTCCTACAATGAGCAGTTCTTC
TRBJ2-7	TRBV5-1	NA	TRBD2	CASSLVASGYSYEQYF	TGCGCCAGCAGCTTGGTGGCTAGCGGGTACTCCTACGAGCAGTACTTC
TRBJ2-5	TRBV10-3	NA	NA	CAISESRGRETQYF	TGTGCCATCAGTGAGTCCAGGGGTCGGGAGACCCAGTACTTC
TRBJ1-5	TRBV30	NA	NA	CAWSVGGSQPQHF	TGTGCCTGGAGTGTAGGGGGGAGCCAGCCCCAGCATTTT
TRBJ2-5	TRBV14	NA	NA	CASSQAGRGTQYF	TGTGCCAGCAGCCAAGCCGGGCGCGGGACCCAGTACTTC
TRBJ2-4	TRBV5-6	NA	NA	CASSPRRGGRLDIQYF	TGTGCCAGCAGCCCCCGGAGGGGGGGGCGATTGGACATTCAGTACTTC
TRBJ2-1	TRBV11-1	few	TRBD2	CASSFASGIFNEQFF	TGTGCCAGCAGCTTCGCTAGCGGGATCTTCAATGAGCAGTTCTTC
TRBJ2-3	TRBV6-5	few	NA	CASSYGPGTLVADTQYF	TGTGCCAGCAGTTACGGGCCGGGAACCTTAGTGGCAGATACGCAGTATTTT
TRBJ2-7	TRBV12-3/TRBV12-4	NA	NA	CASSKDTPLYEQYF	TGTGCCAGCAGTAAGGACACCCCTCTCTACGAGCAGTACTTC
TRBJ1-5	TRBV12-3/TRBV12-4	few	NA	CASSGDFNQPQHF	TGTGCCAGCAGTGGGGACTTCAATCAGCCCCAGCATTTT